These T cell receptor beta chains were read from a single sample in a study of T-cell reconstitution after alpha-beta-depleted transplantation in children. TCRdb redid the calling of the PCR reads with MiXCR, one entry per CDR3 protein. Of 190,000 or so distinct CDR3 sequences listed, more than 6.5% are singletons. Sequenced material: PBMCs from the stem cell graft donor, taken from the stem cell graft. The receptor source for this set is a human donor who donated a stem cell graft to a child with Wiskott-Aldrich syndrome. Both conserved end residues are trimmed from each CDR3. Each record gives: J gene, V gene, CDR3 protein.

TRBJ2-5	TRBV27	ASRGDISQTQY
TRBJ1-4	TRBV7-2	ASSYRRGIEKLF
TRBJ2-2	TRBV27	ASSLSRTGNTGELF
TRBJ2-1	TRBV20-1	SARDLWGSSYNEQF
TRBJ1-5	TRBV7-2	ASSLWNQPQH
TRBJ2-2	TRBV6-5	ASSYSLSTENTGELF
TRBJ2-3	TRBV4-3	ASSQDYGGGTDTQY
TRBJ2-5	TRBV6-5	ASSYGRTQETQY
TRBJ2-7	TRBV15	ATRTTGEQY
TRBJ1-1	TRBV5-6	ASSLNGHRHTEAF
TRBJ2-7	TRBV5-4	ASSSGALSSSYEQY
TRBJ2-5	TRBV2	ASNYQGRETQY
TRBJ2-1	TRBV29-1	SVSRTTEQF
TRBJ1-2	TRBV12-3/TRBV12-4	ASRPQGHGYT
TRBJ1-1	TRBV4-3	ASSGKGAGSTEAF
TRBJ2-2	TRBV4-3	ASSQGPMNTGELF
TRBJ2-7	TRBV5-6	ASSLAANSISYEQY
TRBJ1-6	TRBV3-1	ASSQDGRGDSPLH
TRBJ2-1	TRBV7-2	ASSLGSPAYNEQF